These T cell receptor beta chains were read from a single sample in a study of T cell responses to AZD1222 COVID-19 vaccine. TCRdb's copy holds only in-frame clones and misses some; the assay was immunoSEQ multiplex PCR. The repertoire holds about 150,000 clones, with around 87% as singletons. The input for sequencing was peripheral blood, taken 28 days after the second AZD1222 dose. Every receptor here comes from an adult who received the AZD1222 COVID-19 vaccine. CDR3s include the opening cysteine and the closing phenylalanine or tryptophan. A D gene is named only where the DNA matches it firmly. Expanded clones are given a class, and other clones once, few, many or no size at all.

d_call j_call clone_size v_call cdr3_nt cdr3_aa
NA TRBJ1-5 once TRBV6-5 TGTGCCAGCAGCTCTAGGGAAAACAGCCAGCATTTT CASSSRENSQHF
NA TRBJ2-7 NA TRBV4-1 TGCGCCAGCAGCCAATGGGCGGGGTTTGAGCAGTACTTC CASSQWAGFEQYF
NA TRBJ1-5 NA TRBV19 TGTGCCAGTAGTATATGGGGGAAGAGCAATCAGCCCCAGCATTTT CASSIWGKSNQPQHF
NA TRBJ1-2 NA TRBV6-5 TGTGCCAGCAGCCCCCTGGAATCAAATCCTGGCTACACCTTC CASSPLESNPGYTF
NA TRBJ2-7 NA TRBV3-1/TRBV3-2 TGTGCCAGCAGCCAAGATTCACCCCGGGGTAGGACCTACGAGCAGTACTTC CASSQDSPRGRTYEQYF
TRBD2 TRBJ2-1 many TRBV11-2 TGTGCCAGCAGACACCCGGGACTAGCGGCCTACAATGAGCAGTTCTTC CASRHPGLAAYNEQFF
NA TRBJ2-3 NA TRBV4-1 TGCGCCAGCAGCCAAGGAGGTGTGGCCAGAGATACGCAGTATTTT CASSQGGVARDTQYF
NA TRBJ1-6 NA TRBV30 TGTGCCTGGGGGGAGAGGGTTAATTCACCCCTCCACTTT CAWGERVNSPLHF
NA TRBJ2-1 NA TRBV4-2 TGTGCCAGCAGCCACGGGACTTCGGGAAAGGAGCAGTTCTTC CASSHGTSGKEQFF
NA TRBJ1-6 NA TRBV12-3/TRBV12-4 TGTGCCAGCAGTTTGCAGGGTGATTCACCCCTCCACTTT CASSLQGDSPLHF
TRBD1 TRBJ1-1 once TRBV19 TGTGCCAGTAGCTTAGGGACAGCCGTTGAAGCTTTCTTT CASSLGTAVEAFF
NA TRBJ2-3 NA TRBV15 TGTGCCACCAGCAGAGATGGTCAGGGCACAGATACGCAGTATTTT CATSRDGQGTDTQYF
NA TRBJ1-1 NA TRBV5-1 TGCGCCAGCAGCGCCACCACCCGAATGTACACTGAAGCTTTCTTT CASSATTRMYTEAFF
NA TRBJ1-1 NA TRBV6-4 TGTGCCAGCCCATCCGGCTGGGGTAGGAACACTGAAGCTTTCTTT CASPSGWGRNTEAFF
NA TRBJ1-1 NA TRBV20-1 TGCAGTGCTAGTCCCTCAGACCTTATGGACGCGAAGGCTTTCTTT CSASPSDLMDAKAFF
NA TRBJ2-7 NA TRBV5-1 TGCGCCAGCAGCCCTACGGGACAGAGGACTAGTCGGCGGGACGAGCAGTACTTC CASSPTGQRTSRRDEQYF
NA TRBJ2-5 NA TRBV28 TGTGCCAGCAGTTCCTACGGGATTGGTGAGACCCAGTACTTC CASSSYGIGETQYF
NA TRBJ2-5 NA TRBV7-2 TGTGCCAGCAGCCCAACCCTCAATGGAGAGACCCAGTACTTC CASSPTLNGETQYF
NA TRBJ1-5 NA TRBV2 TGTGCCAGCAGTGAAGCTCCTAATCAGCCCCAGCATTTT CASSEAPNQPQHF
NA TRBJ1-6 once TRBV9 TGTGCCACTTTCCCACAGGGAAATTCACCCCTCCACTTT CATFPQGNSPLHF
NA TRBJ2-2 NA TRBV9 TGTGCCAGCAGCGTAGAGTTTATCGGGGAGCTGTTTTTT CASSVEFIGELFF
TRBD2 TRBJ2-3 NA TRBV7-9 TGTGCCAGCAGCTTAGCCCTAGCGGGAGGGCTTACCGATACGCAGTATTTT CASSLALAGGLTDTQYF
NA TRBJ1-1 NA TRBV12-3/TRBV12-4 TGTGCCAGCAGTTTAGTTCCGAACACTGAAGCTTTCTTT CASSLVPNTEAFF
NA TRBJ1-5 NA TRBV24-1 TGTGCCACCAGTGATTTTGGGGGCGTGGAGCCCCAGCATTTT CATSDFGGVEPQHF
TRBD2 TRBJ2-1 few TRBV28 TGTGCCAGCAGTTCCCCTAGCGGGAGAGGAAATGAGCAGTTCTTC CASSSPSGRGNEQFF
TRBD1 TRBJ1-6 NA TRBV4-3 TGCGCCAGCAGCCAAGATTTGTCTGGACAGGGAAGCTCCTATAATTCACCCCTCCACTTT CASSQDLSGQGSSYNSPLHF
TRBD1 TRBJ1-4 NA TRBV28 TGTGCCAGCAGGAGTTGGGAGGGACAGATTAATGAAAAACTGTTTTTT CASRSWEGQINEKLFF
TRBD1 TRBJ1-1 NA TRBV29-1 TGCAGCGTTAGGACAGGGAGGAACACTGAAGCTTTCTTT CSVRTGRNTEAFF